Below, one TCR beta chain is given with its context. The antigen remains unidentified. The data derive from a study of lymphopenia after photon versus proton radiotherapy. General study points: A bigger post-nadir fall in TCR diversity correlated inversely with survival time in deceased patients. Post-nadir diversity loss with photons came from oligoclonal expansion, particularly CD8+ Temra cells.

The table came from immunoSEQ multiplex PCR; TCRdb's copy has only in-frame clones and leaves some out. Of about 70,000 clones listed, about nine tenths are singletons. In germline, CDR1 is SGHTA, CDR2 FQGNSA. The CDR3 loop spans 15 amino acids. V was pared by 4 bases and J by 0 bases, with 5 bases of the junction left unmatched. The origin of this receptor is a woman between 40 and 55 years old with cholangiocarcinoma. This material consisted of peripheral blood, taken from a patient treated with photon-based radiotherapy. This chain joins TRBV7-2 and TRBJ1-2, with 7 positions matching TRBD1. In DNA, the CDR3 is TGTGCCAGCAGCTCATACAGGGGAGCTAACTATGGCTACACCTTC. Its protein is CASSSYRGANYGYTF.